The 26 T cell receptor beta chains below were found in one sample sequenced in a study of T cell responses to AZD1222 COVID-19 vaccine. Clones were read by immunoSEQ multiplex PCR, and TCRdb kept only the in-frame ones, dropping some. In the table there are 150,000 or so clones, approximately 90% of which are singletons. The sample in question was peripheral blood, obtained on day 0 of AZD1222 vaccination. All receptors come from an adult in good health.

The chain has TRBV2 and TRBJ2-1; 8 positions match TRBD2. The V gene's germline CDR1 is SNHLY and CDR2 FYNNEI. V lost 8 bases, J lost 0 bases, and 0 bases stayed unmatched. CDR3 length: 13 amino acids. This chain's CDR3 is CASRGGSYNEQFF. The CDR3 DNA follows: TGTGCCAGCCGGGGGGGCTCCTACAATGAGCAGTTCTTC.

The CDR3 sequence is CASSLLPSYEQYF. The DNA of the CDR3 is TGTGCCAGCAGCTTGCTACCTTCCTACGAGCAGTACTTC. This chain uses TRBV5-5 with TRBJ2-7, with D uncertain. From germline, CDR1 is SGHKS and CDR2 YYEKEE (reference sequence). The CDR3 covers 13 residues. The V end was cut by 1 base, the J end by 1 base, with 6 bases between.

This chain links TRBV11-2 with TRBJ2-5; TRBD1 aligns across 7 bases. This CDR3 spans 15 amino acids. Losses at the gene ends were 2 bases for V and 5 bases for J; bases not matched to a gene: 8. Germline V gene sequence: CDR1 SGHAT, CDR2 FQNNGV. CDR3 nucleotides: TGTGCCAGCAGCTTAAGTAGGGGGCGCGGGGAGACCCAGTACTTC. This codes for CASSLSRGRGETQYF.

This chain connects TRBV5-5 to TRBJ2-7; 10 bases match TRBD1. The germline V gene encodes CDR1 SGHKS and CDR2 YYEKEE (reference sequence). The ends lost 4 bases at V and 4 bases at J; junction bases unmatched: 8. This CDR3 contains 15 residues. CDR3 DNA sequence: TGTGCCAGCAGCCCCCCCGGGACAGGGGATTACGAGCAGTACTTC. Translated, it gives CASSPPGTGDYEQYF.

This clone was observed a single time. J is TRBJ2-7 and V is TRBV7-7; D unresolved. Germline V gene lookup returns CDR1 SSHAT and CDR2 FNYEAQ (reference sequence). The V end was cut by 11 bases, the J end by 0 bases, with 11 bases between. This CDR3 has 12 amino acids. CDR3 protein: CAGKSSSYEQYF. The CDR3 coding sequence is TGTGCCGGAAAGTCGAGCTCCTACGAGCAGTACTTC. Drawing the rest from reference TRBV7-7 and TRBJ2-7, the complete variable domain is GAGVSQSPRYKVTKRGQDVTLRCDPISSHATLYWYQQALGQGPEFLTYFNYEAQPDKSGLPSDRFSAERPEGSISTLTIQRTEQRDSAMYRCAGKSSSYEQYFGPGTRLTVT.

The table lists this clone with a count of one. The CDR3 DNA follows: TGTGCCACCAGCAGCGTCGAGGAGAAAGAGACCCAGTACTTC. Residues: CATSSVEEKETQYF. This chain links TRBV15 with TRBJ2-5; D is unclear. The CDR3 has 14 residues. From germline, CDR1 is LNHNV and CDR2 YYDKDF (reference sequence). V lost 3 bases and J 3 bases, leaving 11 bases between the germline ends. Based on the CDR3 plus reference TRBV15 and TRBJ2-5, the full variable domain is DAMVIQNPRYQVTQFGKPVTLSCSQTLNHNVMYWYQQKSSQAPKLLFHYYDKDFNNEADTPDNFQSRRPNTSFCFLDIRSPGLGDTAMYLCATSSVEEKETQYFGPGTRLLVL.

This rearrangement joins TRBV5-4 to TRBJ1-3, with a weak D call TRBD1 (5 bases). Germline CDR1 and CDR2: SGHNT and YYREEE (reference sequence). The CDR3 contains 16 residues. The V end lost 5 bases, the J end lost 2 bases, and 17 bases lay between the germline ends. CDR3 bases: TGTGCCAGCAGTCAAACCACCGGGACGGCTGGAAACACCATATATTTT. Residues: CASSQTTGTAGNTIYF.

V is TRBV5-4 and J is TRBJ2-7, with 9 positions matching TRBD1. Germline CDR1 SGHNT, CDR2 YYREEE (reference sequence). The CDR3 totals 16 residues. The V segment lost 3 bases and the J segment 2 bases; nucleotides outside the gene matches: 9. The CDR3 DNA sequence: TGTGCCAGCAGCTCACAAGTGGGACAGGGCGCCTACGAGCAGTACTTC. Its protein is CASSSQVGQGAYEQYF.

The V gene is TRBV6-1, the J gene TRBJ2-7, with D possibly TRBD1 on 6 matching bases. Trimming pared 0 bases from V and 4 bases from J, leaving 13 bases between. Germline CDR1 is MNHNS and CDR2 is SASEGT. The CDR3 is 15 amino acids. The CDR3 nucleotides read TGTGCCAGCAGTGAAGCCCGGGTAGGGGGATACGAGCAGTACTTC. This translates into CASSEARVGGYEQYF.

The V and J genes are TRBV9 and TRBJ1-6, with TRBD1 as a possible D gene (5 bases). The ends were cut back, 8 bases at V and 7 bases at J, with 19 bases in the middle. The CDR3 consists of 15 residues. Germline CDR1 reads SGDLS; CDR2 reads YYNGEE. The CDR3 region has the DNA TGTGCCAGTGGTCAGGGTCGGCCTGGGAATTCACCCCTCCACTTT. Translating it yields CASGQGRPGNSPLHF.

The chain links TRBV3-1 (or the pseudogene TRBV3-2) to TRBJ2-2; TRBD2 matches 8 bases. The V and J ends lost 4 bases and 7 bases, in that order; junction bases with no gene match: 8. The CDR3 sequence is 15 residues long. Germline V gives CDR1 LGHDT, CDR2 YNNKEL (reference sequence). Here the CDR3 DNA reads TGTGCCAGCAGCCCGGGACTAGGCTTCGGCGGGGAGCTGTTTTTT. It is translated as CASSPGLGFGGELFF.

The V call is TRBV28, the J call TRBJ1-4, with D uncertain. This CDR3 is 16 amino acids long. V was trimmed by 6 bases and J by 2 bases, leaving 16 bases between them. From germline, CDR1 is MDHEN and CDR2 SYDVKM. The DNA for the CDR3 is TGTGCCAGCAGCAAAGTAACTGTTTCGACTAATGAAAAACTGTTTTTT. Residues: CASSKVTVSTNEKLFF.

This chain connects TRBV6-5 to TRBJ1-2; D gene unclear. Germline V gives CDR1 MNHEY, CDR2 SVGAGI. V was trimmed by 6 bases and J by 4 bases, leaving 9 bases between them. The CDR3 length is 12 residues. The CDR3 protein is CASSGNLYGYTF. DNA for the CDR3: TGTGCCAGCAGCGGGAATCTCTATGGCTACACCTTC.

This CDR3 reads CASSFAANTEAFF. The CDR3 DNA follows: TGTGCCAGCAGCTTCGCAGCGAACACTGAAGCTTTCTTT. J is TRBJ1-1 and V is TRBV7-9; D remains unclear. This CDR3 is built from 13 residues. Trimming removed 3 bases at V and 1 base at J, with 6 bases between. Germline lookup yields CDR1 SEHNR and CDR2 FQNEAQ (reference sequence).

The chain is built from TRBV6-6 and TRBJ1-3; D is unresolved. The germline CDR1 and CDR2 sequences are MNHNY and SVGAGI (reference sequence). Deletions cut 5 bases from V and 0 bases from J, with 14 bases between. The CDR3 has 16 residues. In DNA, the CDR3 is TGTGCCAGCAGTCTTGACCTCCCAAACTCTGGAAACACCATATATTTT. Translated, it gives CASSLDLPNSGNTIYF.

The chain combines TRBV6-1 with TRBJ1-6; tentatively, D is TRBD1 (5 bases). Trimming left V 2 bases short and J 9 bases short, with 11 bases between. This CDR3 region has 14 residues. Germline V gene sequence: CDR1 MNHNS, CDR2 SASEGT. CDR3 DNA sequence: TGTGCCAGCAGTGAACAGGGAGAGAGTTCACCCCTCCACTTT. Translating gives CASSEQGESSPLHF.

CDR3 residues: CASSRWTGDYGYTF. DNA of the CDR3: TGCGCCAGCAGCCGCTGGACAGGGGACTATGGCTACACCTTC. This chain connects TRBV5-1 to TRBJ1-2; 9 positions match TRBD1. Germline-derived CDR1 and CDR2 are SGHRS and YFSETQ. The V gene end was trimmed by 4 bases and the J gene end by 3 bases; junction bases not matched to a gene: 4. This CDR3 has 14 amino acids.

The rearrangement uses TRBV15 and TRBJ2-5; D is ambiguous. This CDR3 is 12 amino acids long. The germline gives CDR1 LNHNV, CDR2 YYDKDF (reference sequence). Deletions cut 4 bases from V and 4 bases from J, with 7 bases between. The CDR3 sequence is CATSTQRETQYF. For the CDR3, the DNA is TGTGCCACCAGCACCCAGCGAGAGACCCAGTACTTC.

The rearrangement joins TRBV7-2 to TRBJ1-1; unclear D gene. V lost 1 base to trimming and J lost 8 bases, with 14 bases between them. The germline CDR1 and CDR2 sequences are SGHTA and FQGNSA. This CDR3 is 14 amino acids long. In DNA form, the CDR3 reads TGTGCCAGCAGCTTAGTAGGCGGAACGGGGGAAGCTTTCTTT. Its translation is CASSLVGGTGEAFF.

This chain joins TRBV7-9 and TRBJ2-2, with TRBD1 identical over 9 bases. The CDR3 length is 15 residues. Trimming cost V 5 bases and J 2 bases; bases outside gene matches: 3. The germline V gene encodes CDR1 SEHNR and CDR2 FQNEAQ (reference sequence). The CDR3 DNA sequence: TGTGCCAGCAGCACGGACAGGGGAAACACCGGGGAGCTGTTTTTT. The encoded protein is CASSTDRGNTGELFF.

The V gene is TRBV7-2, the J gene TRBJ1-5, with TRBD1 identical over 8 bases. The CDR3 has 15 amino acids. V gave up 3 bases and J gave up 3 bases; unmatched junction bases: 4. Germline lookup yields CDR1 SGHTA and CDR2 FQGNSA. Written as DNA, the CDR3 is TGTGCCAGCAGCTTCAGGGGGCAGGACAATCAGCCCCAGCATTTT. This gives the protein CASSFRGQDNQPQHF.

The CDR3 DNA reads TGTGCCAGCAGCTTAGATTGGCGCACTTACAATGAGCAGTTCTTC. This sequence encodes CASSLDWRTYNEQFF. The chain employs TRBV7-2 and TRBJ2-1, with no clear D. Trimming removed 1 base at V and 4 bases at J, with 11 bases between. Germline V gene data show CDR1 as SGHTA and CDR2 as FQGNSA. The CDR3 is made up of 15 amino acids.

V and J are TRBV5-6 and TRBJ2-2; 7 bases match TRBD1. The CDR3 runs to 14 residues. Germline CDR1 reads SGHDT; CDR2 reads YYEEEE. V lost 4 bases to trimming and J lost 7 bases; unmatched junction nucleotides: 7. The CDR3 bases are TGTGCCAGCAGCCGTGACAGGGTCAACGGGGAGCTGTTTTTT. Its translation is CASSRDRVNGELFF.

The chain employs TRBV6-5 and TRBJ2-3; TRBD1 aligns across 7 bases. Germline V gives CDR1 MNHEY, CDR2 SVGAGI. Trimming took 6 bases from V and 1 from J; bases not matched to a gene: 7. This CDR3 has 15 amino acids. The CDR3 here is CASRLQGTGTDTQYF. DNA for the CDR3: TGTGCCAGCAGATTACAGGGGACCGGCACAGATACGCAGTATTTT.

This sequence joins TRBV19 and TRBJ1-5, with unresolved D. V was shortened by 3 bases and J by 1 base, with 7 bases between the two germline ends. Germline V lookup: CDR1 LNHDA, CDR2 SQIVND (reference sequence). This CDR3 spans 14 amino acids. The CDR3 here is CASSMVGSNQPQHF. In nucleotides, the CDR3 is TGTGCCAGTAGTATGGTGGGGAGCAATCAGCCCCAGCATTTT.

The chain employs TRBV2 and TRBJ1-2; 8 bases map to TRBD1. CDR1 SNHLY and CDR2 FYNNEI come from the germline V gene. V dropped 4 bases and J dropped 6; count of bases not matched to a gene: 4. The CDR3 spans 13 residues. This CDR3 reads CASSGQGKDGYTF. In DNA form, the CDR3 reads TGTGCCAGCAGTGGACAGGGGAAGGATGGCTACACCTTC.